This T cell receptor (beta chain) was profiled in a study of control samples from healthy donors and cancer patients. The germline V gene has CDR1 SNHLY and CDR2 FYNNEI. The CDR3 sequence is 15 residues long. After removal of 5 bases from V and 1 base from J, the junction contained 7 bases not matched to a gene. Data came from immunoSEQ multiplex PCR; TCRdb stores just in-frame clones and leaves some out. The sample includes more than 100,000 clones, 88% of them seen just once. The clonotype was recovered from a middle-aged man in good health. The chain joins TRBV2 to TRBJ2-5; TRBD1 aligns across 7 bases. Sequenced material: blood. The CDR3 sequence: CASSSTGAPQETQYF. The DNA for the CDR3 is TGTGCCAGCAGTTCAACAGGGGCGCCCCAAGAGACCCAGTACTTC. Drawing the rest from reference TRBV2 and TRBJ2-5, the complete variable domain is EPEVTQTPSHQVTQMGQEVILRCVPISNHLYFYWYRQILGQKVEFLVSFYNNEISEKSEIFDDQFSVERPDGSNFTLKIRSTKLEDSAMYFCASSSTGAPQETQYFGPGTRLLVL.